Each of the 14 T cell receptor beta chains below was sequenced from the same sample in a study of blood T cell repertoires in COVID-19. Sequenced by immunoSEQ multiplex PCR; TCRdb stores in-frame clones only, minus some. The profile shows about 140,000 clones, around 80% of them singletons. The sample was peripheral blood. The receptor set was obtained from a woman of 80 years or more in a cohort sampled during active or convalescent COVID-19.

This clone was counted a single time. V and J are TRBV28 and TRBJ1-1; no clear D gene. V lost 5 bases to trimming and J lost 7 bases, with 17 bases between them. This CDR3 has 14 residues. Germline V lookup: CDR1 MDHEN, CDR2 SYDVKM. CDR3 DNA: TGTGCCAGCAGTGAACGAGCGCCCGATAATGAAGCTTTCTTT. The encoded protein is CASSERAPDNEAFF.

The V and J genes are TRBV27 and TRBJ1-1, with 7 bases lining up with TRBD1. J was trimmed by 6 bases and V by 4 bases; bases with no gene match: 8. Per germline, CDR1 MNHEY and CDR2 SMNVEV (reference sequence). The CDR3 is 14 residues long. CDR3 DNA sequence: TGTGCCAGCAGTTCAACGACAGGGTTAGCTGAAGCTTTCTTT. Its translation: CASSSTTGLAEAFF.

V gene TRBV12-5 combines with J gene TRBJ1-3; TRBD1 matches at 8 bases. The CDR3 loop spans 14 amino acids. The germline V gene encodes CDR1 LGHNT and CDR2 FRNRAP. Trimming cost V 6 bases and J 0 bases; bases outside gene matches: 1. CDR3 DNA: TGTGCTAGTGGGACAGGGGTCTCTGGAAACACCATATATTTT. This gives the protein CASGTGVSGNTIYF.

The chain carries TRBV27 and TRBJ1-1; weak D call: TRBD1 (6 bases). The CDR3 is 15 residues long. The V gene's germline CDR1 is MNHEY and CDR2 SMNVEV (reference sequence). V was trimmed by 3 bases and J by 5 bases, leaving 16 bases between them. CDR3 region: CASSFTSTGGTEAFF. Here the CDR3 DNA reads TGTGCCAGCAGTTTCACATCGACAGGAGGTACTGAAGCTTTCTTT.

The rearrangement joins TRBV28 to TRBJ2-2; no firm D call. The CDR3 is 12 amino acids. Germline loops: CDR1 MDHEN, CDR2 SYDVKM. Trimming cost V 6 bases and J 7 bases, with 9 bases left between them. This CDR3 reads CASRAFLGELFF. As DNA, the CDR3 is TGTGCCAGCAGAGCCTTCCTCGGGGAGCTGTTTTTT.

This clone was picked up one time. The chain couples TRBV7-8 to TRBJ2-6, with 10 nucleotides matching TRBD1. There are 18 residues in the CDR3. The junction had 11 bases not matched to a gene; V was cut back by 6 bases and J by 3 bases. Germline CDR1 SGHVS, CDR2 FQNEAQ. CDR3 in amino acids: CASRSSGTGVVGANVLTF. The CDR3 nucleotides read TGTGCCAGCAGGTCGTCCGGGACAGGGGTCGTTGGGGCCAACGTCCTGACTTTC. Looking up the rest from reference TRBV7-8 and TRBJ2-6 gives the full variable domain: GAGVSQSPRYKVAKRGQDVALRCDPISGHVSLFWYQQALGQGPEFLTYFQNEAQLDKSGLPSDRFFAERPEGSVSTLKIQRTQQEDSAVYLCASRSSGTGVVGANVLTFGAGSRLTVL.

This clone was seen once. The genes are TRBV2 and TRBJ1-1; perhaps TRBD1 as D (6 bases). CDR1 is SNHLY, CDR2 FYNNEI, per germline. The CDR3 length is 15 residues. With 5 bases removed from V and 0 bases from J, the gap between germline ends came to 13 bases. The CDR3 protein is CASSYRASMNTEAFF. The CDR3 DNA reads as TGTGCCAGCAGTTACAGGGCTAGTATGAACACTGAAGCTTTCTTT.

The chain's CDR3 is CASIRTFYGYTF. The DNA for the CDR3 is TGTGCCAGCATTCGAACTTTCTATGGCTACACCTTC. The chain couples TRBV2 to TRBJ1-2; D call uncertain. Trimming stripped 7 bases from V and 4 bases from J, with 10 bases between. This CDR3 is built from 12 residues. Germline CDR1 is SNHLY and CDR2 is FYNNEI.

This rearrangement joins TRBV10-3 to TRBJ2-7; TRBD1 is a possible D gene (6 bases). Trimming pared 4 bases from V and 1 base from J, leaving 11 bases between. The CDR3 is 14 amino acids. From germline, CDR1 is ENHRY and CDR2 SYGVKD. The CDR3 sequence: CAISGTGKSYEQYV. In nucleotides, the CDR3 is TGTGCCATCAGTGGAACAGGGAAGTCCTACGAGCAGTACGTC.

The rearrangement joins TRBV7-9 to TRBJ2-5; possible D gene TRBD2, 6 bases. This CDR3 has 14 amino acids. With 5 bases removed from V and 5 bases from J, the gap between germline ends came to 15 bases. From germline, CDR1 is SEHNR and CDR2 FQNEAQ (reference sequence). This CDR3 is CASSPDGGRETQYF. In DNA, the CDR3 is TGTGCCAGCAGCCCCGATGGGGGGAGGGAGACCCAGTACTTC.

V usage is TRBV18 and J usage is TRBJ1-3, with 11 nucleotides matching TRBD1. Losses at the gene ends were 2 bases for V and 8 bases for J; bases not matched to a gene: 5. The CDR3 contains 15 residues. Per the germline V gene, CDR1 is KGHSH and CDR2 is LQKENI. DNA for the CDR3: TGTGCCAGCTCACCATACGGACAGGGGGCGGACACCATATATTTT. Amino acids: CASSPYGQGADTIYF.

This clone was observed a few times. The V call is TRBV28, the J call TRBJ2-2, with a tentative D call TRBD2 (5 bases). Germline values: CDR1 MDHEN, CDR2 SYDVKM. Trimming pared 9 bases from V and 4 bases from J, leaving 12 bases between. This CDR3 contains 13 residues. The CDR3 reads CASSSLRTGELFF. DNA of the CDR3: TGTGCCAGTTCTAGCCTCCGCACCGGGGAGCTGTTTTTT.

Here the CDR3 DNA reads TGTGCCAGCAGTGAAGAGTCTGGGGGGTGGGTCATTCAGTACTTC. It codes for CASSEESGGWVIQYF. The chain uses TRBV2 and TRBJ2-4, with D maybe TRBD2 (6 bases). V lost 1 base, J lost 9 bases, and 16 bases lay in between. CDR3 size: 15 residues. CDR1 and CDR2 (germline): SNHLY, FYNNEI.

The chain uses TRBV6-6 and TRBJ1-3, with 7 bases fitting TRBD1. This CDR3 spans 15 amino acids. V trimming: 1 base; J trimming: 5 bases; junction bases outside the gene matches: 5. Per the germline V gene, CDR1 is MNHNY and CDR2 is SVGAGI (reference sequence). The CDR3 nucleotides read TGTGCCAGCAGTTACTTCTGGGACAGACGAAACACCATATATTTT. Protein: CASSYFWDRRNTIYF.